The 29 T cell receptor beta chains in this list originate from one sample, sequenced in a study of identical twins. One entry per CDR3 protein, called by TCRdb with MiXCR from the 5' RACE reads. Of 1.5 million to 2 million distinct CDR3 sequences detected, about 32% appear once; the ten largest clones hold about 0.27%. Sequencing was performed on cord blood. These receptors came from a newborn girl in good health.

The chain combines TRBV6-1 with TRBJ2-3, with TRBD2 matching over 8 bases. V was clipped by 6 bases and J by 5 bases; unmatched bases: 13. CDR1 and CDR2 (germline): MNHNS, SASEGT. This CDR3 is 16 amino acids long. This CDR3 reads CASSFILAGLKDTQYF. CDR3 nucleotide sequence: TGTGCCAGCAGCTTCATATTAGCGGGACTCAAAGATACGCAGTATTTT.

This chain uses TRBV7-2 with TRBJ1-6; 8 nucleotides align to TRBD1. The CDR3 extends over 15 amino acids. The trim removed 1 base at V and 9 bases at J, leaving 5 bases unmatched. The germline V gene encodes CDR1 SGHTA and CDR2 FQGNSA. CDR3 DNA sequence: TGTGCCAGCAGCTTAGGGCGGACAGGGTCTTCACCCCTCCACTTT. Its translation: CASSLGRTGSSPLHF.

This clonotype was counted a few times. The rearrangement links TRBV7-9 to TRBJ1-2; D uncertain. Germline V gives CDR1 SEHNR, CDR2 FQNEAQ (reference sequence). V lost 5 bases to trimming and J lost 12 bases, with 13 bases between them. The CDR3 contains 11 residues. The DNA for the CDR3 is TGTGCCAGCAGCCCGCTTAGTAGAGACACCTTC. It codes for CASSPLSRDTF.

J is TRBJ2-3 and V is TRBV4-1; 10 nucleotides align to TRBD2. Germline-derived CDR1 and CDR2 are MGHRA and YSYEKL. This CDR3 spans 17 amino acids. The V gene end was trimmed by 0 bases and the J gene end by 2 bases; junction bases not matched to a gene: 5. This CDR3 reads CASSQDGAGGPTDTQYF. The CDR3 DNA is TGCGCCAGCAGCCAAGATGGAGCGGGGGGGCCCACAGATACGCAGTATTTT.

This chain joins TRBV6-6 and TRBJ2-1; no clear D. The V end lost 4 bases, the J end lost 13 bases, and 14 bases lay between the germline ends. CDR1 and CDR2 (germline): MNHNY, SVGAGI (reference sequence). This CDR3 is 12 amino acids long. The DNA of the CDR3 is TGTGCCAGCAGTTCCCCGATTAGGACCCAGTTCTTC. This gives the protein CASSSPIRTQFF.

CDR3 in amino acids: CSARGTSGRGTQYF. The CDR3 DNA follows: TGCAGTGCTAGGGGGACTAGCGGGAGGGGTACGCAGTATTTT. The rearrangement links TRBV20-1 to TRBJ2-3; 16 bases align to TRBD2. With 3 bases clipped from V and 8 bases from J, the junction kept 2 bases outside the gene matches. CDR3 size: 14 residues. Germline V gene sequence: CDR1 DFQATT, CDR2 SNEGSKA (reference sequence).

The rearrangement links TRBV6-6 to TRBJ1-2; D is possibly TRBD1 (6 bases). The CDR3 has 14 residues. The V end lost 6 bases, the J end lost 3 bases, and 14 bases lay between the germline ends. Germline assignment: CDR1 MNHNY and CDR2 SVGAGI (reference sequence). CDR3 region: CASSPRGWHYGYTF. CDR3 coding DNA: TGTGCCAGCAGCCCGAGGGGGTGGCACTATGGCTACACCTTC.

The CDR3 here is CASSVTGTGGRAFF. Here the CDR3 DNA reads TGTGCCAGCAGTGTCACCGGGACAGGGGGGAGAGCTTTCTTT. The gene calls are TRBV28 and TRBJ1-1; 11 bases line up with TRBD1. V dropped 5 bases and J dropped 10; count of bases not matched to a gene: 9. The CDR3 is made up of 14 amino acids. Germline values: CDR1 MDHEN, CDR2 SYDVKM. Combining the CDR3 with reference TRBV28 and TRBJ1-1 gives the whole variable domain DVKVTQSSRYLVKRTGEKVFLECVQDMDHENMFWYRQDPGLGLRLIYFSYDVKMKEKGDIPEGYSVSREKKERFSLILESASTNQTSMYLCASSVTGTGGRAFFGQGTRLTVV.

The rearrangement links TRBV5-1 to TRBJ1-2; perhaps TRBD1 as D (6 bases). From germline, CDR1 is SGHRS and CDR2 YFSETQ. The CDR3 loop spans 15 amino acids. Trimming pared 0 bases from V and 8 bases from J, leaving 17 bases between. The CDR3, as DNA: TGCGCCAGCAGCTTGGTCCCTGGACAGAGAGGCGGCTACACCTTC. Its translation: CASSLVPGQRGGYTF. Together with reference TRBV5-1 and TRBJ1-2, the CDR3 gives the full variable domain: KAGVTQTPRYLIKTRGQQVTLSCSPISGHRSVSWYQQTPGQGLQFLFEYFSETQRNKGNFPGRFSGRQFSNSRSEMNVSTLELGDSALYLCASSLVPGQRGGYTFGSGTRLTVV.

The V and J genes are TRBV24-1 and TRBJ2-3; 13 bases map to TRBD2. V lost 9 bases to trimming and J lost 5 bases; unmatched junction nucleotides: 7. Germline V gene data show CDR1 as KGHDR and CDR2 as SFDVKD. The CDR3 length is 15 residues. The CDR3: CATQGLAGALDTQYF. The DNA of the CDR3 is TGTGCCACCCAAGGACTAGCGGGAGCGCTAGATACGCAGTATTTT.

The chain recombines TRBV6-2 or TRBV6-3 with TRBJ2-7; no clear D. The CDR3 extends over 13 amino acids. Germline CDR1 reads MNHEY; CDR2 reads SVGEGT. V lost 8 bases and J lost 0, with 11 bases in between. Here the CDR3 DNA reads TGTGCCAGCTGCGACCCGAGCTCCTACGAGCAGTACTTC. Its translation is CASCDPSSYEQYF.

This clonotype turned up a few times. An end of the junction does not agree with germline; a read error may underlie this. The chain has TRBV6-1 and TRBJ2-1, with 14 positions matching TRBD2. Germline CDR1 and CDR2: MNHNS and SASEGT. The CDR3 sequence is 13 residues long. This chain's CDR3 is CASREGTSGRQFF. Here the CDR3 DNA reads TGTGCCAGCAGAGAAGGGACTAGCGGGAGGCAGTTCTTC.

This clonotype was recorded many times. The genes are TRBV29-1 and TRBJ2-7; 9 nucleotides align to TRBD2. J gave up 4 bases and V 3 bases, and 7 bases lay outside the gene matches. The V gene's germline CDR1 is SQVTM and CDR2 ANQGSEA. The CDR3 loop spans 14 amino acids. The CDR3: CSVEGSGGAYEQYF. CDR3 sequence (DNA): TGCAGCGTTGAGGGTAGCGGGGGCGCGTACGAGCAGTACTTC.

There are a few counts of this clonotype. V gene TRBV7-9 combines with J gene TRBJ1-5; D ambiguous. Germline V gene data show CDR1 as SEHNR and CDR2 as FQNEAQ (reference sequence). The CDR3 has 13 amino acids. V lost 5 bases and J 2 bases, leaving 7 bases between the germline ends. CDR3 DNA: TGTGCCAGCAGCCGCGCGGGCAATCAGCCCCAGCATTTT. It codes for CASSRAGNQPQHF.

This clonotype was counted only a few times. CDR3 bases: TGTGCCAGCAGTCCAAGGACATCCATCTATAGCAATCAGCCCCAGCATTTT. Its protein product is CASSPRTSIYSNQPQHF. The V call is TRBV12-3 or TRBV12-4, the J call TRBJ1-5; D perhaps matches TRBD1 (5 bases). V was cut by 5 bases and J by 0 bases, with 17 bases left in between. The CDR3 is 17 amino acids.

This clonotype was seen a few times. This chain connects TRBV2 to TRBJ2-1; TRBD2 matches 10 bases. Germline V gene sequence: CDR1 SNHLY, CDR2 FYNNEI. The CDR3 has 21 amino acids. The V and J ends lost 2 bases and 4 bases, in that order; junction bases with no gene match: 20. The CDR3 is CASSERGKGLPTSGVYNEQFF. In DNA form, the CDR3 reads TGTGCCAGCAGTGAAAGGGGGAAGGGCCTCCCCACTAGCGGGGTTTACAATGAGCAGTTCTTC. The full variable domain, with the rest looked up from reference TRBV2 and TRBJ2-1, is EPEVTQTPSHQVTQMGQEVILRCVPISNHLYFYWYRQILGQKVEFLVSFYNNEISEKSEIFDDQFSVERPDGSNFTLKIRSTKLEDSAMYFCASSERGKGLPTSGVYNEQFFGPGTRLTVL.

This clonotype showed up many times. The gene calls are TRBV6-5 and TRBJ2-5; D is perhaps TRBD1 (5 bases). Germline lookup yields CDR1 MNHEY and CDR2 SVGAGI. This CDR3 has 14 amino acids. The V end lost 2 bases, the J end lost 1 base, and 8 bases lay between the germline ends. The CDR3 region is CASSYRGIQETQYF. The CDR3 nucleotides read TGTGCCAGCAGTTACAGGGGCATCCAAGAGACCCAGTACTTC.

V gene TRBV24-1 combines with J gene TRBJ1-5, with unresolved D. Between the trimmed V and J ends, which lost 1 base and 0 bases, there was a span of 6 bases. The CDR3 length is 15 residues. Germline lookup yields CDR1 KGHDR and CDR2 SFDVKD. For the CDR3, the DNA is TGTGCCACCAGTGATTTCCGGTATAGCAATCAGCCCCAGCATTTT. It codes for CATSDFRYSNQPQHF.

This chain uses TRBV27 with TRBJ2-6; 9 bases are shared with TRBD1. Germline V gene sequence: CDR1 MNHEY, CDR2 SMNVEV (reference sequence). The CDR3 has 13 amino acids. V dropped 10 bases and J dropped 10; count of bases not matched to a gene: 8. The CDR3 coding sequence is TGTGCCACATCATGGACAGGGGAGAACGTCCTGACTTTC. Translation: CATSWTGENVLTF.

The chain is built from TRBV12-3 or TRBV12-4 and TRBJ1-1; 8 bases fit TRBD1. J gave up 5 bases and V 6 bases, and 8 bases lay outside the gene matches. The CDR3 extends over 14 amino acids. The CDR3 reads CASRLAQGGTEAFF. In DNA, the CDR3 is TGTGCCAGCAGGCTGGCACAGGGGGGTACTGAAGCTTTCTTT.

This clonotype was detected only a few times. The chain couples TRBV10-3 to TRBJ2-7, with 9 bases lining up with TRBD2. The CDR3 consists of 15 residues. CDR1 is ENHRY, CDR2 SYGVKD, per germline. The V and J ends lost 4 bases and 5 bases, in that order; junction bases with no gene match: 9. CDR3 residues: CAISGTKRGVDEQYF. As DNA, the CDR3 is TGTGCCATCAGTGGTACTAAGCGGGGGGTGGACGAGCAGTACTTC.

V gene TRBV5-1 combines with J gene TRBJ2-5; D unresolved. The CDR3 runs 14 residues. Trimming shortened V by 1 base and J by 11 bases, and 18 bases separated the two germline ends. The germline V gene encodes CDR1 SGHRS and CDR2 YFSETQ. CDR3 region: CASSLTQIYNEQYF. The DNA of the CDR3 is TGCGCCAGCAGCTTGACACAGATCTACAATGAGCAGTACTTC.

This clonotype was detected only a few times. V gene TRBV12-3 or TRBV12-4 combines with J gene TRBJ1-1; weak D call: TRBD1 (5 bases). V was cut by 1 base and J by 5 bases, with 8 bases left in between. This CDR3 contains 13 residues. CDR3 coding DNA: TGTGCCAGCAGTTTAGACAGGAGGACTGAAGCTTTCTTT. This translates into CASSLDRRTEAFF.

This rearrangement joins TRBV10-3 to TRBJ1-6; D is unresolved. Germline V gene lookup returns CDR1 ENHRY and CDR2 SYGVKD. The V gene lost 4 bases and the J gene lost 7 bases, with 11 bases spanning the gap. The CDR3 extends over 14 amino acids. The CDR3 coding sequence is TGTGCCATCAGTGTCGGGAGTTACAATTCACCCCTCCACTTT. Translation: CAISVGSYNSPLHF.

The rearrangement joins TRBV3-1 to TRBJ2-1; the D is unclear. The CDR3 has 14 residues. Trimming cost V 1 base and J 5 bases, with 9 bases left between them. CDR1 is LGHDT, CDR2 YNNKEL, per germline (reference sequence). The CDR3 nucleotides read TGTGCCAGCAGCCAAGGAATTAGCCACAATGAGCAGTTCTTC. As protein: CASSQGISHNEQFF.

The rearrangement joins TRBV12-3 or TRBV12-4 to TRBJ2-1; D uncertain. With 5 bases removed from V and 2 bases from J, the gap between germline ends came to 16 bases. The length of the CDR3 is 16 residues. In DNA, the CDR3 is TGTGCCAGCAGTCCCCGCGGTAGCCGAACCTACAATGAGCAGTTCTTC. Encoded protein: CASSPRGSRTYNEQFF.

The rearrangement links TRBV20-1 to TRBJ2-1; D is perhaps TRBD2 (5 bases). There are 14 residues in the CDR3. Per germline, CDR1 DFQATT and CDR2 SNEGSKA (reference sequence). The germline V and J ends were trimmed by 0 bases and 6 bases, with 12 bases remaining between them. The CDR3 loop reads CSARDRGSFNEQFF. The CDR3 DNA sequence: TGCAGTGCTAGAGACAGAGGGTCTTTCAATGAGCAGTTCTTC.

This clonotype was seen a handful of times. The chain uses TRBV20-1 and TRBJ1-6; tentatively, D is TRBD1 (5 bases). CDR1 is DFQATT and CDR2 is SNEGSKA in the germline V gene (reference sequence). The V gene lost 3 bases and the J gene lost 7 bases, with 10 bases spanning the gap. The CDR3 has 13 residues. In DNA form, the CDR3 reads TGCAGTGCTAGGGGACCTCCGAATTCACCCCTCCACTTT. As protein: CSARGPPNSPLHF.

V gene TRBV30 combines with J gene TRBJ2-3; D remains unclear. This CDR3 contains 12 residues. Germline-derived CDR1 and CDR2 are GTSNPN and SVGIG (reference sequence). The V and J ends lost 3 bases and 4 bases respectively, with 8 bases between them. The DNA of the CDR3 is TGTGCCTGGAGGATAGCCGCAGATACGCAGTATTTT. As protein: CAWRIAADTQYF.